This T cell receptor (beta chain) was recovered during a study of blood T cell repertoires in COVID-19. Study details: Samples of COVID-19 (acute and convalescent) were obtained from the United States, Italy and Spain. PBMCs, B-cell-depleted T cells, or T cells were the source of the cDNA or gDNA that made up the material.

While infection was still active, Seattle patients were enrolled and then followed longitudinally. Germline CDR1 and CDR2: MNHEY and SVGAGI. Trimming stripped 2 bases from V and 2 bases from J, with 7 bases between. The CDR3 spans 13 residues. Study processing details: Reference gene primer amplification gave nucleated cell count estimates. Sequencing used immunoSEQ multiplex PCR; TCRdb keeps in-frame clones, though not all of them. V and J calls and clone size are copied from that table; D and trimming were computed from the DNA. The sample yields 150,000 to 200,000 clones, approximately 95% seen once.

The source material was peripheral blood. The chain uses TRBV6-5 and TRBJ2-7; D gene unclear. This clonotype originated in a woman aged 60 to 75 with COVID-19, enrolled during active disease. The CDR3 nucleotides are TGTGCCAGCAGTTACGGGCAAACCTACGAGCAGTACTTC. Its translation: CASSYGQTYEQYF.